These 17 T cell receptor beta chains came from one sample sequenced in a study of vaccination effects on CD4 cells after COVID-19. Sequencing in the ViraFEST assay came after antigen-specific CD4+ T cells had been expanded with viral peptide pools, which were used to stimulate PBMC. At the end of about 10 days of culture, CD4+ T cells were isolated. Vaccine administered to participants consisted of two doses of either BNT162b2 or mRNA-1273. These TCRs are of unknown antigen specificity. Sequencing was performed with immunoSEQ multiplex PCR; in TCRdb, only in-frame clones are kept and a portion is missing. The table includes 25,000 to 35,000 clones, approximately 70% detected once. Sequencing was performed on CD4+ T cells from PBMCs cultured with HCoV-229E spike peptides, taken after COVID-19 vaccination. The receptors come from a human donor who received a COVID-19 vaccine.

The CDR3: CASSLHPTRETQYF. CDR3 DNA sequence: TGTGCCAGCAGCCTACACCCGACTCGAGAGACCCAGTACTTC. The chain combines TRBV3-1 (or the pseudogene TRBV3-2) with TRBJ2-5; D call uncertain. The germline CDR1 and CDR2 sequences are LGHDT and YNNKEL (reference sequence). This CDR3 spans 14 amino acids. Trimming removed 4 bases at V and 4 bases at J, with 13 bases between.

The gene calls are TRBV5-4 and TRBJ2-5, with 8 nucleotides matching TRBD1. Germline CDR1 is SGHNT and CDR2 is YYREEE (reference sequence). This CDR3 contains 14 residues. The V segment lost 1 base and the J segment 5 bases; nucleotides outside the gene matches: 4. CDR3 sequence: CASSLQGARETQYF. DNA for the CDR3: TGTGCCAGCAGCTTGCAGGGGGCTCGGGAGACCCAGTACTTC.

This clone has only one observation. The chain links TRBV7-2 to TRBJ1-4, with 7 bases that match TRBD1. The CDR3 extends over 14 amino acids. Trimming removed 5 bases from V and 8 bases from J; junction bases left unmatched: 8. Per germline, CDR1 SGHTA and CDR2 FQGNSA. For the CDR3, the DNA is TGTGCCAGCAGCGTAAGACAGGGTTGGGAAAAACTGTTTTTT. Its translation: CASSVRQGWEKLFF.

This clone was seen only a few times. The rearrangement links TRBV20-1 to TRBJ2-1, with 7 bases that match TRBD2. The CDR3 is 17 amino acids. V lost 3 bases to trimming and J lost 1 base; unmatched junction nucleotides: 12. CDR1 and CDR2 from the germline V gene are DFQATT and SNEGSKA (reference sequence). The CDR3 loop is CSASDPFPGGSYNEQFF. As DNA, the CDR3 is TGCAGTGCTAGTGACCCGTTCCCGGGGGGTTCCTACAATGAGCAGTTCTTC.

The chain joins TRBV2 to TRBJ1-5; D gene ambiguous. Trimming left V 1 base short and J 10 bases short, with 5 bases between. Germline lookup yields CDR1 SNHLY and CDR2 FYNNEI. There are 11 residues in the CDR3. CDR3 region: CASSEGGPQHF. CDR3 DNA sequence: TGTGCCAGCAGTGAAGGGGGACCCCAGCATTTT.

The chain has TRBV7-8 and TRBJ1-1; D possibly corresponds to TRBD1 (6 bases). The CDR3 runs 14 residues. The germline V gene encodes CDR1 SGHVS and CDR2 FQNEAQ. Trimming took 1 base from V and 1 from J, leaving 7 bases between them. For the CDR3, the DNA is TGTGCCAGCAGCTTAGGGACAGCGAACACTGAAGCTTTCTTT. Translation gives CASSLGTANTEAFF.

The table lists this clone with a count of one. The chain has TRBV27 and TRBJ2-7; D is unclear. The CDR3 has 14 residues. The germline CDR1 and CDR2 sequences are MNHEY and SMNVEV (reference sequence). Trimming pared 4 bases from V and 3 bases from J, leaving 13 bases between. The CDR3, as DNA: TGTGCCAGCAGTTCTCCGGCGAGAATCTACGAGCAGTACTTC. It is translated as CASSSPARIYEQYF.

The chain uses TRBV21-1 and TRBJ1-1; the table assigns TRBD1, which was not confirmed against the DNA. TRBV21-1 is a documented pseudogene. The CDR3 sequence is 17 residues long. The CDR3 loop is CASSKKGTGEANTEAFF. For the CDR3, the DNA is TGTGCCAGCAGCAAGAAGGGGACAGGGGAGGCGAACACTGAAGCTTTCTTT.

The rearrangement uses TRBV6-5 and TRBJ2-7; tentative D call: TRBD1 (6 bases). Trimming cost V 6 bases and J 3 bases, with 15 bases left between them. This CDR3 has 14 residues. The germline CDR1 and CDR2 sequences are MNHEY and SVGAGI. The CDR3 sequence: CASRREGVYYEQYF. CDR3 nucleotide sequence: TGTGCCAGCAGGCGAGAGGGGGTCTACTACGAGCAGTACTTC.

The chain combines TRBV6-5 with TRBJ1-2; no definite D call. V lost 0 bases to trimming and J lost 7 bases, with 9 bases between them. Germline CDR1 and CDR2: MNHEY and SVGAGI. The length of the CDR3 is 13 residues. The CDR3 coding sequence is TGTGCCAGCAGTTACTCGAGAATGGGTGGCTACACCTTC. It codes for CASSYSRMGGYTF.

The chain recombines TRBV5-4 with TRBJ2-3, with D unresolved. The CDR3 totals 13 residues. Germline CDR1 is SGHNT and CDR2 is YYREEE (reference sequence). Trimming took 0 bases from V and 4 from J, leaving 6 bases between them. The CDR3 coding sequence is TGTGCCAGCAGCTTGGATCGCTCAGATACGCAGTATTTT. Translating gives CASSLDRSDTQYF.

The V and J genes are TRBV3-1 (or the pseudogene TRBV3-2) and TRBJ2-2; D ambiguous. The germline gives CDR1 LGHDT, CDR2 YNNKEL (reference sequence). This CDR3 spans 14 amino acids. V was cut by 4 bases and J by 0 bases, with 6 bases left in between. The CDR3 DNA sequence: TGTGCCAGCAGCCGAGCAGCGAACACCGGGGAGCTGTTTTTT. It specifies CASSRAANTGELFF.

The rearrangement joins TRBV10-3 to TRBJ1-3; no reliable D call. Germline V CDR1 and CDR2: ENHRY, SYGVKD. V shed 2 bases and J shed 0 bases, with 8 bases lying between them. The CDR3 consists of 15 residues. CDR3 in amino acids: CAISEGPSSGNTIYF. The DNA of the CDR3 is TGTGCCATCAGTGAGGGCCCGAGCTCTGGAAACACCATATATTTT.

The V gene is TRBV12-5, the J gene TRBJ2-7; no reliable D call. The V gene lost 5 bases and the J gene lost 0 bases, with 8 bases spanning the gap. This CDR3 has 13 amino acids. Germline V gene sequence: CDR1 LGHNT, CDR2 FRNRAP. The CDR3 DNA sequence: TGTGCTAGTGGTGATGGGAACTCCTACGAGCAGTACTTC. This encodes CASGDGNSYEQYF.

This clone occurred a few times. The CDR3 here is CATSDRTGGNTGELFF. DNA of the CDR3: TGTGCCACCAGTGACCGGACAGGGGGTAACACCGGGGAGCTGTTTTTT. The chain links TRBV24-1 to TRBJ2-2; 10 nucleotides match TRBD1. V was clipped by 4 bases and J by 2 bases; unmatched bases: 3. Germline V gene data show CDR1 as KGHDR and CDR2 as SFDVKD. The CDR3 has 16 amino acids.

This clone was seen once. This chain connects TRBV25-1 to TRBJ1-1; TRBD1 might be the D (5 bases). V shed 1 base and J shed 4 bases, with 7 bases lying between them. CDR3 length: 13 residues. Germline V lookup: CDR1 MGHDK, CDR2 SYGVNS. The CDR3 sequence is CASSEWGGTEAFF. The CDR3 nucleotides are TGTGCCAGCAGTGAATGGGGGGGCACTGAAGCTTTCTTT.

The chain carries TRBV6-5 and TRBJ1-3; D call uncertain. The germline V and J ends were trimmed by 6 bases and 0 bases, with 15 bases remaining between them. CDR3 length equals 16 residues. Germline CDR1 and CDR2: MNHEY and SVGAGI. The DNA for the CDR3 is TGTGCCAGCAGCTACGGGGAGGCCACCTCTGGAAACACCATATATTTT. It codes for CASSYGEATSGNTIYF.